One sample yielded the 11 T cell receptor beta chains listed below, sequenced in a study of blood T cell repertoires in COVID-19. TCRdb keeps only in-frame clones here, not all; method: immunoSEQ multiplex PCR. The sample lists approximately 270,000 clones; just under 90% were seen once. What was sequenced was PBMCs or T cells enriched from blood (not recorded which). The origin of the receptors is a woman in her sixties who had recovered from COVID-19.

The CDR3 nucleotides are TGTGCCAGCAGTCAGGGCTTTTCTGGAAACACCATATATTTT. It yields the protein CASSQGFSGNTIYF. V is TRBV7-8 and J is TRBJ1-3; tentative D call: TRBD1 (5 bases). This CDR3 spans 14 amino acids. Per the germline V gene, CDR1 is SGHVS and CDR2 is FQNEAQ. Trimming took 6 bases from V and 1 from J, leaving 10 bases between them.

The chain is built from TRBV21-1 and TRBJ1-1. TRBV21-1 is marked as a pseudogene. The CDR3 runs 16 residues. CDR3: CASSTSRAGSHTEAFF. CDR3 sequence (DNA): TGTGCCAGCAGCACCTCCCGAGCCGGGTCTCACACTGAAGCTTTCTTT.

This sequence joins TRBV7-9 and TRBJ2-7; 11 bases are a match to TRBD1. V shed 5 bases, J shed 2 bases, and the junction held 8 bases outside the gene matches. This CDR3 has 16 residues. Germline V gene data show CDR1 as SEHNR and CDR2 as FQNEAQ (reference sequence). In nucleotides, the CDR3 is TGTGCCAGCAGCCCTACTGGGGGACAGGGGGCCTACGAGCAGTACTTC. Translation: CASSPTGGQGAYEQYF.

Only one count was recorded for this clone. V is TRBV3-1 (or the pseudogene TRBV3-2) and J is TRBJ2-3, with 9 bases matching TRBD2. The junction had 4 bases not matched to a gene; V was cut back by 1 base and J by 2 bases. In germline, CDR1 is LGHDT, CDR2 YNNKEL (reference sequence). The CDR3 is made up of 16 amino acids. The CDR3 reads CASSQGLAGNTDTQYF. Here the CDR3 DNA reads TGTGCCAGCAGCCAAGGGCTAGCGGGGAACACAGATACGCAGTATTTT.

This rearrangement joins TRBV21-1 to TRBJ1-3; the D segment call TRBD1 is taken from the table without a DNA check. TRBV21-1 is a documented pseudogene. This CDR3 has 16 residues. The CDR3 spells CASRVSQARISNTIYF. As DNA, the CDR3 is TGTGCCAGCAGAGTATCACAGGCCCGAATCTCAAACACCATATATTTT.

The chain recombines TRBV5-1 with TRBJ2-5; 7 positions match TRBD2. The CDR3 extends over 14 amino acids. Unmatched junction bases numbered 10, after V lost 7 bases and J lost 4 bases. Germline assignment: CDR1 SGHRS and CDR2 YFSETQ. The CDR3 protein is CASGWAGVPETQYF. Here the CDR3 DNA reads TGCGCCAGCGGCTGGGCGGGAGTCCCAGAGACCCAGTACTTC.

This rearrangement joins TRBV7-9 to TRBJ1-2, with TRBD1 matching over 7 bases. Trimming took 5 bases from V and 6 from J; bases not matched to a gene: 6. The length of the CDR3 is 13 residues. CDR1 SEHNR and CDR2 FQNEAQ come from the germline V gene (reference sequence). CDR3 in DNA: TGTGCCAGCAGCCCAACAGGGGAAAATGGCTACACCTTC. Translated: CASSPTGENGYTF.

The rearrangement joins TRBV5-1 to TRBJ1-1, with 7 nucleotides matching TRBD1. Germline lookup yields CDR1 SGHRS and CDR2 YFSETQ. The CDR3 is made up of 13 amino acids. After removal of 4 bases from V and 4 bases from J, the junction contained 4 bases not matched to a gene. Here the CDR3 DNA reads TGCGCCAGCAGCCAACAGGGGACCACTGAAGCTTTCTTT. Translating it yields CASSQQGTTEAFF.

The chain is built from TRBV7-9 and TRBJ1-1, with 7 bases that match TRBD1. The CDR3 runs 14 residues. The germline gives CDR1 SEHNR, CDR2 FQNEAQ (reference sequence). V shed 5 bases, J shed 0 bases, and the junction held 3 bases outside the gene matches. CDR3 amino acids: CASSAGTVNTEAFF. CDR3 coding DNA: TGTGCCAGCAGCGCCGGGACAGTGAACACTGAAGCTTTCTTT.

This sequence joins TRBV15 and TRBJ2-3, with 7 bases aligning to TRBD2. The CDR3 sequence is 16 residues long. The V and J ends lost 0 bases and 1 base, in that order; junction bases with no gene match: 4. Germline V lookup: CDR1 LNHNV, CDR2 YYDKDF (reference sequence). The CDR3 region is CATSRDQRGGTDTQYF. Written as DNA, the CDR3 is TGTGCCACCAGCAGAGACCAGCGGGGAGGCACAGATACGCAGTATTTT.

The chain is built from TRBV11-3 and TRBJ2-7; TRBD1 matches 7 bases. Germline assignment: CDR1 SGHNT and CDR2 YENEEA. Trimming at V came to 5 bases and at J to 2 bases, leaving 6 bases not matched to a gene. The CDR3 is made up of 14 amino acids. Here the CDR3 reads CASSRGGRTYEQYF. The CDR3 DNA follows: TGTGCCAGCAGCCGAGGGGGCCGTACCTACGAGCAGTACTTC. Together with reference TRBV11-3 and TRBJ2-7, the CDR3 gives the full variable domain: EAGVVQSPRYKIIEKKQPVAFWCNPISGHNTLYWYLQNLGQGPELLIRYENEEAVDDSQLPKDRFSAERLKGVDSTLKIQPAELGDSAVYLCASSRGGRTYEQYFGPGTRLTVT.